The 15 T cell receptor beta chains reported below all come from one sample, sequenced in a study of blood T cell repertoires in COVID-19. Sequencing was performed with immunoSEQ multiplex PCR; in TCRdb, only in-frame clones are kept and a portion is missing. The sample includes approximately 300,000 clones, roughly 90% of them seen just once. Sequencing was performed on PBMCs or T cells enriched from blood (not recorded which). The receptors stem from a woman aged 25 to 39 who had been exposed to COVID-19.

V is TRBV7-9 and J is TRBJ1-6, with TRBD1 matching 8 bases. This CDR3 spans 15 amino acids. J was trimmed by 7 bases and V by 2 bases; bases with no gene match: 4. CDR1 is SEHNR and CDR2 is FQNEAQ in the germline V gene (reference sequence). The CDR3 region has the DNA TGTGCCAGCAGCTTAAGCGGGACAGGCAATTCACCCCTCCACTTT. Its protein product is CASSLSGTGNSPLHF.

DNA for the CDR3: TGTGCCAGCAGCCCCCTACCCTTTCCGGGGTTTCGGTTCTTC. This translates into CASSPLPFPGFRFF. The chain links TRBV5-5 to TRBJ2-1, with a tentative D call TRBD2 (5 bases). CDR3 length: 14 residues. Trimming left V 4 bases short and J 15 bases short, with 23 bases between. Germline lookup yields CDR1 SGHKS and CDR2 YYEKEE (reference sequence). The full variable domain, its missing parts supplied by reference TRBV5-5 and TRBJ2-1, is DAGVTQSPTHLIKTRGQQVTLRCSPISGHKSVSWYQQVLGQGPQFIFQYYEKEERGRGNFPDRFSARQFPNYSSELNVNALLLGDSALYLCASSPLPFPGFRFFGPGTRLTVL.

The CDR3 is CASRTGTGNTEAFF. For the CDR3, the DNA is TGCGCCAGCAGAACCGGGACAGGGAACACTGAAGCTTTCTTT. The rearrangement links TRBV5-1 to TRBJ1-1; 8 positions match TRBD1. V was pared by 5 bases and J by 1 base, with 4 bases of the junction left unmatched. Germline V gives CDR1 SGHRS, CDR2 YFSETQ. This CDR3 spans 14 amino acids.

This chain connects TRBV9 to TRBJ1-1; D possibly corresponds to TRBD1 (5 bases). In germline, CDR1 is SGDLS, CDR2 YYNGEE. The V and J ends lost 3 bases and 0 bases respectively, with 12 bases between them. The CDR3 is 15 residues long. CDR3 sequence: CASSGSGAMNTEAFF. The DNA of the CDR3 is TGTGCCAGCAGCGGAAGCGGGGCGATGAACACTGAAGCTTTCTTT. Based on the CDR3 plus reference TRBV9 and TRBJ1-1, the full variable domain is DSGVTQTPKHLITATGQRVTLRCSPRSGDLSVYWYQQSLDQGLQFLIQYYNGEERAKGNILERFSAQQFPDLHSELNLSSLELGDSALYFCASSGSGAMNTEAFFGQGTRLTVV.

V usage is TRBV18 and J usage is TRBJ1-6; D ambiguous. Germline V gives CDR1 KGHSH, CDR2 LQKENI. This CDR3 spans 13 amino acids. Trimming shortened V by 5 bases and J by 9 bases, and 11 bases separated the two germline ends. CDR3 nucleotide sequence: TGTGCCAGCTCATCCGCGGTAGGTTCACCCCTCCACTTT. Its protein is CASSSAVGSPLHF.

This chain joins TRBV18 and TRBJ1-1; D is undetermined. V was pared by 3 bases and J by 1 base, with 12 bases between. CDR3 length: 15 residues. Per germline, CDR1 KGHSH and CDR2 LQKENI. The CDR3 DNA sequence: TGTGCCAGCTCACCTCGACATAGTGGGAACACTGAAGCTTTCTTT. Its translation is CASSPRHSGNTEAFF.

The CDR3 nucleotides are TGTGCCAGCAGCCCAAGACAGCCGTCGAACACTGAAGCTTTCTTT. Translated, it gives CASSPRQPSNTEAFF. The rearrangement uses TRBV7-9 and TRBJ1-1, with D possibly matching TRBD1 (5 bases). CDR1 is SEHNR and CDR2 is FQNEAQ in the germline V gene (reference sequence). The CDR3 loop spans 15 amino acids. Trimming pared 5 bases from V and 1 base from J, leaving 14 bases between.

The rearrangement joins TRBV4-2 to TRBJ2-3, with D tentatively TRBD2 (6 bases). Germline V gives CDR1 LGHNA, CDR2 YNFKEQ. The CDR3 spans 15 residues. With 3 bases removed from V and 3 bases from J, the gap between germline ends came to 13 bases. The CDR3 reads CASSHLSGGTDTQYF. Here the CDR3 DNA reads TGTGCCAGCAGCCACCTTAGCGGCGGAACAGATACGCAGTATTTT.

The gene calls are TRBV7-8 and TRBJ2-2, with 12 positions matching TRBD2. J lost 5 bases, V lost 5 bases, and 9 bases had no gene match. This CDR3 is 17 amino acids long. Germline-derived CDR1 and CDR2 are SGHVS and FQNEAQ. The CDR3 here is CASSPRLAGARTGELFF. The CDR3, as DNA: TGTGCCAGCAGCCCCCGACTAGCGGGGGCCCGTACCGGGGAGCTGTTTTTT.

The sample holds one count of this clone. The chain's CDR3 is CASTWGQGSGYTF. The CDR3 nucleotides read TGTGCCAGTACCTGGGGACAGGGGAGCGGCTACACCTTC. V is TRBV19 and J is TRBJ1-2; 10 nucleotides align to TRBD1. Germline-derived CDR1 and CDR2 are LNHDA and SQIVND (reference sequence). Losses at the gene ends were 7 bases for V and 8 bases for J; bases not matched to a gene: 7. This CDR3 region has 13 residues.

The chain joins TRBV7-2 to TRBJ1-5, with D possibly TRBD1 on 6 matching bases. In germline, CDR1 is SGHTA, CDR2 FQGNSA. The ends were cut back, 5 bases at V and 7 bases at J, with 9 bases in the middle. The CDR3 totals 12 residues. In DNA form, the CDR3 reads TGTGCCAGCAGCCAACAGGGACAGCCCCAGCATTTT. It yields the protein CASSQQGQPQHF.

V is TRBV27 and J is TRBJ2-7, with TRBD2 matching 14 bases. This CDR3 spans 16 amino acids. V was clipped by 3 bases and J by 2 bases; unmatched bases: 3. Germline V lookup: CDR1 MNHEY, CDR2 SMNVEV (reference sequence). CDR3 residues: CASSFVTSGGAYEQYF. The CDR3 coding sequence is TGTGCCAGCAGTTTTGTGACTAGCGGGGGGGCCTACGAGCAGTACTTC.

There are a few counts of this clone. The V and J genes are TRBV6-1 and TRBJ2-1; no reliable D call. The CDR3 consists of 16 residues. V lost 1 base to trimming and J lost 2 bases, with 12 bases between them. Germline V gene sequence: CDR1 MNHNS, CDR2 SASEGT. CDR3 bases: TGTGCCAGCAGTGAAGTTACATCTCCCACCTACAATGAGCAGTTCTTC. Its protein is CASSEVTSPTYNEQFF.

The chain couples TRBV6-5 to TRBJ1-2, with D possibly matching TRBD1 (6 bases). CDR3 size: 16 residues. CDR1 MNHEY and CDR2 SVGAGI come from the germline V gene. The V end was cut by 2 bases, the J end by 3 bases, with 16 bases between. This chain's CDR3 is CASSYTHRESDYGYTF. The CDR3 coding sequence is TGTGCCAGCAGTTACACCCACAGGGAGTCGGACTATGGCTACACCTTC.

The chain recombines TRBV6-1 with TRBJ2-7, with D possibly matching TRBD1 (6 bases). Deletions cut 1 base from V and 3 bases from J, with 19 bases between. There are 17 residues in the CDR3. Germline V gene sequence: CDR1 MNHNS, CDR2 SASEGT. The CDR3 loop reads CASSEGGPGGVGYEQYF. For the CDR3, the DNA is TGTGCCAGCAGTGAAGGGGGGCCGGGTGGAGTTGGCTACGAGCAGTACTTC.